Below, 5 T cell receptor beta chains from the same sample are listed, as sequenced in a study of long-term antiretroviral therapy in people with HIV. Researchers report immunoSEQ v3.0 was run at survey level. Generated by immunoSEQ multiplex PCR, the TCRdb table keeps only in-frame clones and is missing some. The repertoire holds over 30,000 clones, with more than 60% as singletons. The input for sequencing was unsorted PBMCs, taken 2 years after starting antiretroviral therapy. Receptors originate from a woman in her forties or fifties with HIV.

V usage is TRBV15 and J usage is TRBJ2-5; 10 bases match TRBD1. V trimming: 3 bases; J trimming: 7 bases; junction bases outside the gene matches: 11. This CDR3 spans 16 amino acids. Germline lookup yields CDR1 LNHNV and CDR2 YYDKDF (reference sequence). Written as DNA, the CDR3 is TGTGCCACCAGCAGCCGGGACAGGGGAGAAGAGGGGACCCAGTACTTC. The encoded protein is CATSSRDRGEEGTQYF.

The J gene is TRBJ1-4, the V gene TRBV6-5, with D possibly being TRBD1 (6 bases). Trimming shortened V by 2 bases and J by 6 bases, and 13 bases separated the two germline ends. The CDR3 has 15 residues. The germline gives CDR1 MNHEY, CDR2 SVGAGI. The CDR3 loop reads CASSYGGGTDEKLFF. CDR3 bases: TGTGCCAGCAGTTACGGAGGGGGAACGGATGAAAAACTGTTTTTT.

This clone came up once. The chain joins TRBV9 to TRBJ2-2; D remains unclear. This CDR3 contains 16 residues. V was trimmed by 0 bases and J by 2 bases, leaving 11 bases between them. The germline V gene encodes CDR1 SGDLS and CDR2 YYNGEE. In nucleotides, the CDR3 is TGTGCCAGCAGCGTAGACCGGCCGGTTAACACCGGGGAGCTGTTTTTT. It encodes CASSVDRPVNTGELFF.

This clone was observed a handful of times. The CDR3 protein is CASSQRRTGLYNEQFF. CDR3 DNA: TGTGCCAGCAGCCAAAGGAGAACCGGCCTCTACAATGAGCAGTTCTTC. The V and J genes are TRBV14 and TRBJ2-1; D ambiguous. V dropped 2 bases and J dropped 3 bases, with 14 bases sitting between them. This CDR3 is 16 amino acids long. From germline, CDR1 is SGHDN and CDR2 FVKESK.

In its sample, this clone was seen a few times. DNA for the CDR3: TGTGCCAGCAGGAGACAGGCGCCATTTTTT. Its protein product is CASRRQAPFF. The rearrangement links TRBV4-2 to TRBJ1-4, with D possibly TRBD1 on 6 matching bases. The V and J ends lost 6 bases and 17 bases respectively, with 13 bases between them. The V gene's germline CDR1 is LGHNA and CDR2 YNFKEQ. The CDR3 runs 10 residues.